These 2 T cell receptor beta chains share one sample of origin, sequenced in a study of blood T cell repertoires in COVID-19. Clones were read by immunoSEQ multiplex PCR, and TCRdb kept only the in-frame ones, dropping some. The sample contains roughly 260,000 clones, about 85% of which appear only once. Sample: peripheral blood. The receptor set was obtained from a man aged 55 to 70 who had recovered from COVID-19.

This clone was seen just once. The gene calls are TRBV9 and TRBJ2-7; 7 nucleotides align to TRBD1. CDR1 is SGDLS, CDR2 YYNGEE, per germline. Losses at the gene ends were 4 bases for V and 5 bases for J; bases not matched to a gene: 15. This CDR3 has 16 residues. CDR3 DNA sequence: TGTGCCAGCAGCAAAACAACAGGGGCCGGCGGCGACGAGCAGTACTTC. It codes for CASSKTTGAGGDEQYF.

This clone was seen once. The CDR3 DNA follows: TGTGCCAGCTCACAGGGGACTAGCGGCGAGCAGTACTTC. Amino acids: CASSQGTSGEQYF. V gene TRBV18 combines with J gene TRBJ2-7, with 11 bases aligning to TRBD2. The germline gives CDR1 KGHSH, CDR2 LQKENI. The V segment lost 4 bases and the J segment 6 bases; nucleotides outside the gene matches: 2. This CDR3 spans 13 amino acids.